This TCR beta chain was profiled in a study of neurological immune-mediated disorders. The output of every sequencing run exceeded 170 million TCR-beta sequences, derived from 15-18 subjects. Via MiXCR, TCRdb re-called the 5' RACE reads, giving one row per CDR3 protein. The data show tens of thousands of distinct CDR3 sequences, with 3% to 4% seen just once and around 3.2% held by the top ten. V lost 4 bases, J lost 7 bases, and 6 bases stayed unmatched. The CDR3 consists of 15 residues. This clonotype was detected ten times or more. The sequenced sample consisted of PBMCs. This TCR was sampled from a woman between 50 and 59 years old with multiple sclerosis. The chain uses TRBV12-3 or TRBV12-4 and TRBJ1-6, with 8 bases aligning to TRBD1. The CDR3 sequence: CASSSSTGENSPLHF. The CDR3 DNA is TGTGCCAGCAGTTCCTCGACAGGGGAGAATTCACCCCTCCACTTT.